What follows are 13 T cell receptor beta chains derived from one specimen sequenced in a study of tumor-infiltrating lymphocytes in primary liver carcinoma. Unsorted whole blood yielded the blood RNA, and germline DNA was also extracted. Making TCR beta cDNA involved 400 to 600 ng total RNA and a constant-region primer. Libraries covering TCR beta were generated through three nested multiplex PCR rounds (using a slightly modified ARM-PCR). Investigators reported that the first two PCR rounds, at around 10 cycles each, used TRBV1-TRBV30 forward primers with a C-beta reverse primer. TCRdb re-derived calls from the multiplex PCR reads in MiXCR, one entry per CDR3 protein. The sample includes approximately 310,000 distinct CDR3 sequences, 50% to 70% seen only once; the top ten take about 8.4%. Sample: peripheral blood. The origin of the receptors is a man aged 35-49 years with primary liver carcinoma and hepatitis B virus infection.

Note on this clonotype: Since a much larger clone is just one base distant, this may be a read error. This sequence joins TRBV5-1 and TRBJ2-1; no definite D call. Germline CDR1 SGHRS, CDR2 YFSETQ. The CDR3 is made up of 15 amino acids. The CDR3 DNA reads TGCGCCAGCAGCTTATCGACCCAGTCCTACAATGAGCAGTCCTTC. It specifies CASSLSTQSYNEQSF.

Regarding this clonotype: The conserved phenylalanine or tryptophan is not found at the CDR3 terminus, so this likely reflects a read error. The V call is TRBV28, the J call TRBJ2-7; 9 bases are shared with TRBD1. Germline V gives CDR1 MDHEN, CDR2 SYDVKM. This CDR3 has 13 residues. Trimming cost V 6 bases and J 6 bases; bases outside gene matches: 6. This CDR3 is CASRGQGSGEQYL. CDR3 sequence (DNA): TGTGCCAGCAGGGGACAGGGATCCGGCGAGCAGTACCTC.

Concerning this clonotype itself: A much more abundant neighbour one base away suggests this may be a read error. The chain combines TRBV6-1 with TRBJ2-5, with TRBD2 matching over 9 bases. Germline CDR1 is MNHNS and CDR2 is SASEGT. The CDR3 sequence is 16 residues long. CDR3 sequence: CASCEVISGRQETQYF. The CDR3 DNA reads as TGTGCCAGCTGTGAAGTGATTAGCGGGAGACAAGAGACCCAGTACTTC.

On this clonotype itself: At one boundary the junction diverges from the germline segment, which might be a read error. The rearrangement joins TRBV30 to TRBJ2-5; D ambiguous. From germline, CDR1 is GTSNPN and CDR2 SVGIG (reference sequence). The CDR3 is made up of 12 amino acids. CDR3 amino acids: CAWCVLGETQYF. In DNA, the CDR3 is TGTGCCTGGTGTGTATTGGGGGAGACCCAGTACTTC.

Concerning this clonotype: A much larger clone lies one base from this, so it may be a read error. For the CDR3, the DNA is TGTGCCAGCAGCAAAGCGGGAGTCCTTCAAAAGACCCAGTACTTC. Translating it yields CASSKAGVLQKTQYF. The rearrangement joins TRBV5-6 to TRBJ2-5, with 8 bases identical to TRBD2. The CDR3 covers 15 residues. The V gene's germline CDR1 is SGHDT and CDR2 YYEEEE. The V gene end was trimmed by 4 bases and the J gene end by 6 bases; junction bases not matched to a gene: 11.

The chain combines TRBV11-1 with TRBJ2-1, with 8 positions matching TRBD1. The better agreement between TRBJ2-7 and the DNA end casts doubt on the J call. The CDR3 totals 13 residues. The germline V gene has CDR1 SGHAT and CDR2 FQDESV (reference sequence). The CDR3 DNA sequence: TGTGCCAGCACCCCCGGGACAGGCCTCGAGCAGTACTTC. Translated: CASTPGTGLEQYF.

For this clonotype: A junction end diverges from the germline sequence, so it may reflect a read error. The chain has TRBV6-1 and TRBJ2-2; 8 nucleotides line up with TRBD1. Germline CDR1 MNHNS, CDR2 SASEGT. The CDR3 has 14 residues. CDR3 sequence reads: CDSMGQANTGELFF. CDR3 DNA: TGTGACAGCATGGGACAGGCGAACACCGGGGAGCTGTTTTTT.

This clonotype has at least ten counts. The chain links TRBV4-1 to TRBJ1-2; possibly TRBD1 for D (6 bases). The CDR3 consists of 15 residues. V dropped 1 base and J dropped 3 bases, with 12 bases sitting between them. Germline loops: CDR1 MGHRA, CDR2 YSYEKL. In DNA, the CDR3 is TGCGCCAGCAGCCAAGTGTCAGGGGCGGACTATGGCTACACCTTC. Translated: CASSQVSGADYGYTF.

This clonotype was seen just once. An end of the junction differs from the germline gene, which may be a read error. The chain couples TRBV5-6 to TRBJ1-1; no reliable D call. This CDR3 spans 15 amino acids. CDR1 and CDR2 from the germline V gene are SGHDT and YYEEEE. The CDR3 DNA reads TGTGCCAGCGGCTCGCGAGTTGGAGTGGCCACTGAGGCTTTCTTT. As protein: CASGSRVGVATEAFF.

V usage is TRBV23-1 and J usage is TRBJ2-5; 8 positions agree with TRBD2. TRBV23-1 is an ORF, and what it does is uncertain. CDR3 length: 18 amino acids. V lost 7 bases, J lost 1 base, and 17 bases stayed unmatched. This CDR3 reads CASKMSPPPSGSQETQYF. CDR3 nucleotide sequence: TGCGCCAGCAAGATGTCCCCACCCCCCAGCGGGAGCCAAGAGACCCAGTACTTC.

This sequence joins TRBV12-3 or TRBV12-4 and TRBJ2-1; no clear D gene. V gave up 9 bases and J gave up 3 bases, with 9 bases separating them. The CDR3 totals 12 residues. The CDR3 DNA follows: TGTGCCAGAGGAATATACTACAATGAGCAGTTCTTC. As protein: CARGIYYNEQFF.

With respect to this clonotype: The junction shows a germline mismatch at one end, possibly a read error. Written as DNA, the CDR3 is TGCGCCAACAGCCAAGTATCCGGACGGGAGCTGTTTTTT. Translated, it gives CANSQVSGRELFF. The genes are TRBV4-3 and TRBJ2-2, with D uncertain. This CDR3 is 13 amino acids long. Looked up from germline, CDR1 is LGHNA and CDR2 is YSLEER.

This clonotype was seen repeatedly, ten times or more. This chain links TRBV12-3 or TRBV12-4 with TRBJ2-2; D possibly corresponds to TRBD1 (6 bases). Trimming left V 5 bases short and J 3 bases short, with 13 bases between. This CDR3 is built from 15 residues. The CDR3 DNA is TGTGCCAGCAGTACCACGGGACATCACACCGGGGAGCTGTTTTTT. This encodes CASSTTGHHTGELFF.